The 30 T cell receptor beta chains listed next were all sequenced from one sample in a study of resident and recirculating memory T cells in vitiligo. Profiled with immunoSEQ multiplex PCR; TCRdb holds only in-frame clones, not every one. Among about 76,000 clones listed, about 90% were seen once. Material for sequencing was blood. Receptors originate from a male donor with vitiligo.

CDR3 protein: CASSARQGAPVDTEAFF. The CDR3 DNA reads as TGTGCCAGCAGCGCCCGACAGGGGGCCCCGGTCGACACTGAAGCTTTCTTT. The chain recombines TRBV9 with TRBJ1-1; 10 positions match TRBD1. Germline V CDR1 and CDR2: SGDLS, YYNGEE. The ends lost 3 bases at V and 3 bases at J; junction bases unmatched: 11. The CDR3 consists of 17 residues.

This clone turned up a few times. This chain joins TRBV11-2 and TRBJ2-2, with D possibly TRBD2 on 5 matching bases. Germline assignment: CDR1 SGHAT and CDR2 FQNNGV. Trimming stripped 5 bases from V and 0 bases from J, with 7 bases between. The CDR3 totals 14 residues. The CDR3 sequence is CASSHGTNTGELFF. CDR3 sequence (DNA): TGTGCCAGCAGCCACGGGACGAACACCGGGGAGCTGTTTTTT.

The rearrangement uses TRBV5-4 and TRBJ2-7; D is possibly TRBD2 (5 bases). Germline CDR1 SGHNT, CDR2 YYREEE (reference sequence). The CDR3 covers 13 residues. Trimming took 4 bases from V and 3 from J, leaving 11 bases between them. CDR3 DNA: TGTGCCAGCAGCCCTGGGAGAGACTACGAGCAGTACTTC. It yields the protein CASSPGRDYEQYF.

V is TRBV5-1 and J is TRBJ2-7; 11 positions match TRBD1. The CDR3 totals 13 residues. Unmatched junction bases numbered 2, after V lost 5 bases and J lost 4 bases. CDR1 is SGHRS and CDR2 is YFSETQ in the germline V gene. In DNA, the CDR3 is TGCGCCAGCAGGGGGACAGGGGGATACGAGCAGTACTTC. It specifies CASRGTGGYEQYF.

The V call is TRBV4-2, the J call TRBJ2-1, with TRBD2 matching over 16 bases. V shed 0 bases, J shed 8 bases, and the junction held 16 bases outside the gene matches. The CDR3 runs to 21 residues. Germline V gene data show CDR1 as LGHNA and CDR2 as YNFKEQ. CDR3 DNA sequence: TGTGCCAGCAGCCAAGATAGAGTTAGGGGACTAGCGGGAGGGCCGGTGGATGAGCAGTTCTTC. It encodes CASSQDRVRGLAGGPVDEQFF.

CDR3 loop: CASSTSGQKNTEAFF. The CDR3, as DNA: TGTGCCAGCAGTACCTCGGGACAGAAGAACACTGAAGCTTTCTTT. The chain has TRBV27 and TRBJ1-1, with TRBD1 identical over 7 bases. In germline, CDR1 is MNHEY, CDR2 SMNVEV (reference sequence). This CDR3 is built from 15 residues. With V trimmed by 5 bases and J by 1 base, 7 bases remained unmatched.

This rearrangement joins TRBV28 to TRBJ1-1, with TRBD1 matching over 7 bases. This CDR3 region has 14 residues. The germline gives CDR1 MDHEN, CDR2 SYDVKM. Losses at the gene ends were 4 bases for V and 4 bases for J; bases not matched to a gene: 6. Here the CDR3 reads CASSSDRIGTEAFF. The CDR3 DNA reads TGTGCCAGCAGTTCGGACAGGATAGGCACTGAAGCTTTCTTT.

The CDR3 sequence: CASSQEDRQETQYF. CDR3 bases: TGTGCCAGCAGCCAAGAAGACAGACAAGAGACCCAGTACTTC. The chain combines TRBV4-2 with TRBJ2-5; maybe TRBD1 (5 bases). Germline V lookup: CDR1 LGHNA, CDR2 YNFKEQ. V shed 0 bases and J shed 2 bases, with 7 bases lying between them. The CDR3 consists of 14 residues.

The table lists this clone with a count of one. V and J are TRBV6-1 and TRBJ2-3; D is undetermined. The CDR3 spans 13 residues. Trimming stripped 10 bases from V and 0 bases from J, with 11 bases between. Germline values: CDR1 MNHNS, CDR2 SASEGT. CDR3 protein: CAIAEPSTDTQYF. DNA for the CDR3: TGTGCCATAGCCGAACCTAGCACAGATACGCAGTATTTT.

This clone qualifies as medium-sized. J is TRBJ2-1 and V is TRBV7-8; a possible D gene is TRBD1 (5 bases). Trimming pared 1 base from V and 5 bases from J, leaving 9 bases between. The length of the CDR3 is 14 residues. Germline assignment: CDR1 SGHVS and CDR2 FQNEAQ. The CDR3 nucleotides are TGTGCCAGCAGCTTAGAGGGGCTGAACAATGAGCAGTTCTTC. This encodes CASSLEGLNNEQFF.

The CDR3 sequence is CASSLTYQAYNEQFF. The CDR3 DNA follows: TGTGCCAGCAGCTTAACCTATCAGGCCTACAATGAGCAGTTCTTC. The chain employs TRBV13 and TRBJ2-1; D remains ambiguous. Trimming took off 2 bases at V and 2 bases at J, with 10 bases between the two ends. Germline V gives CDR1 PRHDT, CDR2 FYEKMQ (reference sequence). CDR3 size: 15 residues. Full variable domain (outside the CDR3, taken from reference TRBV13 and TRBJ2-1): AAGVIQSPRHLIKEKRETATLKCYPIPRHDTVYWYQQGPGQDPQFLISFYEKMQSDKGSIPDRFSAQQFSDYHSELNMSSLELGDSALYFCASSLTYQAYNEQFFGPGTRLTVL.

The chain joins TRBV5-1 to TRBJ1-2, with 7 bases lining up with TRBD1. Germline V gene sequence: CDR1 SGHRS, CDR2 YFSETQ. The CDR3 runs to 14 residues. J was trimmed by 2 bases and V by 4 bases; bases with no gene match: 5. DNA of the CDR3: TGCGCCAGCAGCCCGACAGGGATCAACTATGGCTACACCTTC. Its translation is CASSPTGINYGYTF.

The chain couples TRBV4-2 to TRBJ1-2; a possible D gene is TRBD1 (6 bases). Germline lookup yields CDR1 LGHNA and CDR2 YNFKEQ. The V end was cut by 0 bases, the J end by 6 bases, with 14 bases between. The CDR3 is made up of 15 amino acids. In DNA form, the CDR3 reads TGTGCCAGCAGCCAAGACGAAGGCAGGGGCAATGGCTACACCTTC. Translation: CASSQDEGRGNGYTF.

For the CDR3, the DNA is TGTGCCAGCAGCGTAGCTGGAGGAAGGAGCGGTGAGGCGCAGTTCTTC. Translated, it gives CASSVAGGRSGEAQFF. V gene TRBV9 combines with J gene TRBJ2-1; D perhaps matches TRBD2 (5 bases). The length of the CDR3 is 16 residues. The germline V and J ends were trimmed by 0 bases and 12 bases, with 22 bases remaining between them. Germline CDR1 and CDR2: SGDLS and YYNGEE.

This clone has only a few counts. This chain connects TRBV28 to TRBJ1-2; 7 bases fit TRBD1. Germline V CDR1 and CDR2: MDHEN, SYDVKM. This CDR3 contains 14 residues. Trimming removed 8 bases from V and 7 bases from J; junction bases left unmatched: 13. The CDR3 protein is CASGQDVSSLGYTF. The DNA of the CDR3 is TGTGCCAGCGGACAGGACGTGTCGTCTCTTGGCTACACCTTC.

The V call is TRBV7-9, the J call TRBJ1-1; D not resolved. Trimming pared 6 bases from V and 4 bases from J, leaving 12 bases between. CDR3 length equals 13 residues. In germline, CDR1 is SEHNR, CDR2 FQNEAQ (reference sequence). As DNA, the CDR3 is TGTGCCAGCAGTCCCTGGGAGGGCACTGAAGCTTTCTTT. Encoded protein: CASSPWEGTEAFF. Complete variable domain (other parts from reference TRBV7-9 and TRBJ1-1): DTGVSQNPRHKITKRGQNVTFRCDPISEHNRLYWYRQTLGQGPEFLTYFQNEAQLEKSRLLSDRFSAERPKGSFSTLEIQRTEQGDSAMYLCASSPWEGTEAFFGQGTRLTVV.

The chain uses TRBV30 and TRBJ2-5, with D perhaps matching TRBD2 (6 bases). CDR3 length: 12 amino acids. Trimming took off 0 bases at V and 5 bases at J, with 7 bases between the two ends. Germline V gene sequence: CDR1 GTSNPN, CDR2 SVGIG (reference sequence). Here the CDR3 reads CAWSVLAETQYF. CDR3 bases: TGTGCCTGGAGTGTGCTAGCGGAGACCCAGTACTTC.

This chain uses TRBV12-5 with TRBJ2-3, with 8 bases that match TRBD1. Trimming took 6 bases from V and 4 from J; bases not matched to a gene: 9. This CDR3 has 15 amino acids. In germline, CDR1 is LGHNT, CDR2 FRNRAP. The CDR3 DNA is TGTGCTAGTGGCGGGGCAGGGGGCATCTCAGATACGCAGTATTTT. This encodes CASGGAGGISDTQYF.

The chain employs TRBV30 and TRBJ2-1; D remains ambiguous. Germline lookup yields CDR1 GTSNPN and CDR2 SVGIG (reference sequence). The CDR3 runs 13 residues. The V and J ends lost 0 bases and 8 bases respectively, with 11 bases between them. The CDR3 DNA reads as TGTGCCTGGAGTGTAATAGCAAAGGATGAGCAGTTCTTC. This sequence encodes CAWSVIAKDEQFF.

This chain uses TRBV18 with TRBJ2-1, with 13 bases matching TRBD2. The trim removed 4 bases at V and 8 bases at J, leaving 11 bases unmatched. Germline assignment: CDR1 KGHSH and CDR2 LQKENI. The CDR3 has 17 residues. In nucleotides, the CDR3 is TGTGCCAGCTCACGAGGACTAGCGGGAGTGACGGGGGATGAGCAGTTCTTC. Protein sequence: CASSRGLAGVTGDEQFF.

The genes are TRBV28 and TRBJ2-7; maybe TRBD1 (5 bases). Trimming cost V 5 bases and J 5 bases, with 16 bases left between them. The CDR3 totals 14 residues. Per the germline V gene, CDR1 is MDHEN and CDR2 is SYDVKM. CDR3: CASSPGAGLHEQYF. The CDR3, as DNA: TGTGCCAGCAGTCCCGGAGCAGGGTTACACGAGCAGTACTTC. Together with reference TRBV28 and TRBJ2-7, the CDR3 gives the full variable domain: DVKVTQSSRYLVKRTGEKVFLECVQDMDHENMFWYRQDPGLGLRLIYFSYDVKMKEKGDIPEGYSVSREKKERFSLILESASTNQTSMYLCASSPGAGLHEQYFGPGTRLTVT.

The genes are TRBV19 and TRBJ2-3, with 7 bases lining up with TRBD2. In germline, CDR1 is LNHDA, CDR2 SQIVND (reference sequence). Trimming removed 8 bases from V and 0 bases from J; junction bases left unmatched: 2. The CDR3 sequence is 13 residues long. The CDR3 DNA follows: TGTGCCAGTGGGGGGGTTAGCACAGATACGCAGTATTTT. Its translation: CASGGVSTDTQYF.

This rearrangement joins TRBV4-2 to TRBJ1-2; D perhaps matches TRBD1 (6 bases). Trimming pared 6 bases from V and 6 bases from J, leaving 14 bases between. The CDR3 sequence is 13 residues long. Germline CDR1 and CDR2: LGHNA and YNFKEQ. The CDR3 region has the DNA TGTGCCAGCAGGGGACAAATCGATCATGGCTACACCTTC. Amino acids: CASRGQIDHGYTF.

This chain connects TRBV5-8 to TRBJ2-5, with 12 bases matching TRBD2. Trimming cost V 0 bases and J 7 bases; bases outside gene matches: 4. Germline V gives CDR1 SGHTS, CDR2 YDEGEE. There are 15 residues in the CDR3. This CDR3 is CASSLALLAGGTQYF. The CDR3 DNA follows: TGTGCCAGCAGCTTGGCCTTACTAGCGGGGGGGACCCAGTACTTC.

The chain recombines TRBV19 with TRBJ2-1; 7 nucleotides agree with TRBD2. V lost 5 bases to trimming and J lost 6 bases; unmatched junction nucleotides: 7. Germline CDR1 and CDR2: LNHDA and SQIVND (reference sequence). The CDR3 contains 14 residues. This chain's CDR3 is CASSYGRGSNEQFF. Written as DNA, the CDR3 is TGTGCCAGTAGTTATGGGCGGGGGTCCAATGAGCAGTTCTTC.

The V and J genes are TRBV9 and TRBJ1-2; the D gene is possibly TRBD1 (6 bases). Looked up from germline, CDR1 is SGDLS and CDR2 is YYNGEE. CDR3 length: 14 residues. Trimming left V 0 bases short and J 8 bases short, with 14 bases between. The CDR3, as DNA: TGTGCCAGCAGCGTAGTCGCGGGTGGGGGCGGCTACACCTTC. Translating it yields CASSVVAGGGGYTF. Together with reference TRBV9 and TRBJ1-2, the CDR3 gives the full variable domain: DSGVTQTPKHLITATGQRVTLRCSPRSGDLSVYWYQQSLDQGLQFLIQYYNGEERAKGNILERFSAQQFPDLHSELNLSSLELGDSALYFCASSVVAGGGGYTFGSGTRLTVV.

V and J are TRBV5-4 and TRBJ2-3; TRBD2 is a possible D gene (5 bases). Germline V lookup: CDR1 SGHNT, CDR2 YYREEE (reference sequence). Trimming pared 0 bases from V and 2 bases from J, leaving 10 bases between. The CDR3 runs to 15 residues. CDR3 amino acids: CASSLDSGYTDTQYF. The CDR3 coding sequence is TGTGCCAGCAGCTTGGACAGCGGATACACAGATACGCAGTATTTT.

This clone was seen a single time. V and J are TRBV19 and TRBJ2-3; a weak D match, TRBD2 (5 bases). CDR3 length: 18 amino acids. Trimming shortened V by 5 bases and J by 3 bases, and 24 bases separated the two germline ends. Per the germline V gene, CDR1 is LNHDA and CDR2 is SQIVND (reference sequence). Here the CDR3 reads CASSDLPSISLNTDTQYF. CDR3 DNA: TGTGCCAGTAGTGACCTCCCTAGCATCAGCCTCAATACAGATACGCAGTATTTT.

This clone was found a few times. The chain has TRBV7-9 and TRBJ2-7; D might be TRBD2 (6 bases). CDR1 is SEHNR, CDR2 FQNEAQ, per germline (reference sequence). The CDR3 sequence is 14 residues long. The V end lost 0 bases, the J end lost 2 bases, and 8 bases lay between the germline ends. Written as DNA, the CDR3 is TGTGCCAGCAGCTTAGCGGAGGGAGCCTACGAGCAGTACTTC. Encoded protein: CASSLAEGAYEQYF. The whole variable domain, remainder taken from reference TRBV7-9 and TRBJ2-7, is DTGVSQNPRHKITKRGQNVTFRCDPISEHNRLYWYRQTLGQGPEFLTYFQNEAQLEKSRLLSDRFSAERPKGSFSTLEIQRTEQGDSAMYLCASSLAEGAYEQYFGPGTRLTVT.

V gene TRBV27 combines with J gene TRBJ2-7; 9 bases align to TRBD2. The junction had 3 bases not matched to a gene; V was cut back by 2 bases and J by 4 bases. The CDR3 is made up of 14 amino acids. The germline V gene has CDR1 MNHEY and CDR2 SMNVEV (reference sequence). This CDR3 is CASSLQREVYEQYF. The CDR3 DNA follows: TGTGCCAGCAGTTTACAGCGGGAGGTATACGAGCAGTACTTC.